These T cell receptor beta chains were read from a single sample in a study of blood T cell repertoires in COVID-19. Clones were read by immunoSEQ multiplex PCR, and TCRdb kept only the in-frame ones, dropping some. The sample holds 150,000 or so clones; more than 70% are singletons and the top ten take roughly 8%. The sample taken for sequencing was peripheral blood. These receptors were collected from a woman in her sixties with acute or convalescent COVID-19. Each CDR3 is given with its conserved first and last residue. The order of the fields is D gene, clone size, J gene, V gene, CDR3 DNA, CDR3 protein. A D gene is named only where the DNA matches it firmly. Some rows mark clone size as missing; the rest say once, few, many or name a class of expanded clone.

>NA|NA|TRBJ1-6|TRBV30
TGTGCCTGGAGGCTCGGAGGGTCCTATAATTCACCCCTCCACTTT
CAWRLGGSYNSPLHF
>TRBD2|NA|TRBJ2-1|TRBV7-9
TGTGCCAGCAGCTTAGCTAGCGGGGCCTACAATGAGCAGTTCTTC
CASSLASGAYNEQFF
>NA|once|TRBJ2-7|TRBV6-2/TRBV6-3
TGTGCCAGCAGTAGAAGACAGAACTACGAGCAGTACTTC
CASSRRQNYEQYF
>NA|NA|TRBJ1-3|TRBV6-5
TGTGCCAGCAGTCCCCGGGAGACCTCTGGAAACACCATATATTTT
CASSPRETSGNTIYF
>TRBD1|NA|TRBJ2-7|TRBV10-3
TGTGCCATCAGCCCGGGACAGGGGGGCGAGCAGTACTTC
CAISPGQGGEQYF
>TRBD1|NA|TRBJ2-7|TRBV30
TGTGCCTGGAGCAGGGACAGGGGCAGTGGGGAGCAGTACTTC
CAWSRDRGSGEQYF
>TRBD2|NA|TRBJ2-3|TRBV7-9
TGTGCCAGCAGCCCACCGGGCGGGGGGACCAATAATACGCAGTATTTT
CASSPPGGGTNNTQYF
>TRBD1|NA|TRBJ1-1|TRBV19
TGTGCCAGTAGTATAGGGACAGGGAACACTGAAGCTTTCTTT
CASSIGTGNTEAFF
>NA|NA|TRBJ1-2|TRBV12-3/TRBV12-4
TGTGCCAGCAGTTCTACAGGGAGGGATGGCTACACCTTC
CASSSTGRDGYTF
>NA|NA|TRBJ1-1|TRBV25-1
TGTGCCAGCAAAGGGGTCGGCACTGAAGCTTTCTTT
CASKGVGTEAFF
>NA|few|TRBJ1-2|TRBV4-1
TGCGCCAGCAGTCGCACATTACCCGCTAACTATGGCTACACCTTC
CASSRTLPANYGYTF
>NA|NA|TRBJ1-2|TRBV6-4
TGTGCCAGCAGTGACCTGTTCCCGGGAGGGGAGGGCTACACCTTC
CASSDLFPGGEGYTF
>NA|NA|TRBJ2-1|TRBV9
TGTGCCAGCAGCCCTCGGTACAATGAGCAGTTCTTC
CASSPRYNEQFF
>NA|NA|TRBJ2-3|TRBV11-2
TGTGCCAGCAGCTCCTCCGGCCGGGAAACCCTTAGCACAGATACGCAGTATTTT
CASSSSGRETLSTDTQYF
>TRBD2|once|TRBJ2-4|TRBV27
TGTGCCAGCAGTTTATCACTAGCGGGGAAAAACATTCAGTACTTC
CASSLSLAGKNIQYF
>TRBD1|NA|TRBJ1-5|TRBV28
TGTGCCAGCATCCTAAACAGGGGGGCCCTGAGCAATCAGCCCCAGCATTTT
CASILNRGALSNQPQHF
>TRBD1|NA|TRBJ2-7|TRBV10-3
TGTGCCATCAGTCGACAGGGGGACTCCTACGAGCAGTACTTC
CAISRQGDSYEQYF
>TRBD2|few|TRBJ2-7|TRBV5-1
TGCGCCAGCAGCTTGGCGGCTAGCGGCTCCTACGAGCAGTACTTC
CASSLAASGSYEQYF
>TRBD1|NA|TRBJ1-5|TRBV19
TGTGCCAGTAGTCCCGGGACAGTAAACAATCAGCCCCAGCATTTT
CASSPGTVNNQPQHF
>TRBD1|NA|TRBJ1-5|TRBV23-1
TGCGCCAGCAGTCAACCCGACACAGGGGGCAATCAGCCCCAGCATTTT
CASSQPDTGGNQPQHF
>TRBD1|NA|TRBJ2-7|TRBV6-6
TGTGCCAGCAGCGGGACAGCCTACGAGCAGTACTTC
CASSGTAYEQYF
>NA|NA|TRBJ1-2|TRBV2
TGTGCCAGCAGTATGGCAGGACATAACTATGGCTACACCTTC
CASSMAGHNYGYTF
>NA|NA|TRBJ2-1|TRBV12-5
TGTGCTAGTGGTTTGGTAATCTGGGAATCTCTTGGGAGTGAGCAGTTCTTC
CASGLVIWESLGSEQFF
>NA|once|TRBJ1-1|TRBV28
TGTGCCAGCAGATGGCCGGGTGTCGGCACTGAAGCTTTCTTT
CASRWPGVGTEAFF
>NA|once|TRBJ2-7|TRBV5-6
TGTGCCAGCAGACAGGACTACTCTTTAACCTACGAGCAGTACTTC
CASRQDYSLTYEQYF
>NA|NA|TRBJ2-7|TRBV5-1
TGCGCCAGCAGCGCGGACAGTTCCTACGAGCAGTACTTC
CASSADSSYEQYF
>NA|once|TRBJ2-2|TRBV5-1
TGCGCCAGCAGACCCGGATCGGGAACCGGGGAGCTGTTTTTT
CASRPGSGTGELFF
>TRBD2|NA|TRBJ2-1|TRBV19
TGTGCCAGTAAGGACGGGGGGTGGTCCTACAATGAGCAGTTCTTC
CASKDGGWSYNEQFF
>NA|NA|TRBJ2-3|TRBV24-1
TGTGCCACCAGTGCTGAGGGCCCTCTCGGTACGCAGTATTTT
CATSAEGPLGTQYF
>NA|NA|TRBJ1-2|TRBV28
TGTGCCAGCAGTTTAAGGCAGGGGAGCTATGGCTACACCTTC
CASSLRQGSYGYTF
>NA|NA|TRBJ2-5|TRBV13
TGTGCCAGCAGCCTAAGTTTGGAGCGAGAGACCCAGTACTTC
CASSLSLERETQYF
>NA|NA|TRBJ1-2|TRBV5-6
TGTGCCAGCAGCTCTGAGAAGTCTTATGGCTACACCTTC
CASSSEKSYGYTF
>NA|NA|TRBJ1-2|TRBV9
TGTGCCAGCAGCAGGGAGAATAACTATGGCTACACCTTC
CASSRENNYGYTF
>TRBD1|NA|TRBJ2-7|TRBV7-9
TGTGCCAGCAGCCCAGGGGGCGTACCCTACGAGCAGTACTTC
CASSPGGVPYEQYF
>TRBD1|NA|TRBJ2-7|TRBV2
TGTGCCAGCAGCGACCCGGACAGGGGTGACCACGAGCAGTACTTC
CASSDPDRGDHEQYF
>TRBD1|once|TRBJ2-6|TRBV30
TGTGCCTGGAGGAATTACAGGGGGCTCCTTTCTGGGGCCAACGTCCTGACTTTC
CAWRNYRGLLSGANVLTF
>NA|NA|TRBJ2-2|TRBV9
TGTGCCAGCAGCGTAGGTGAGGGAAGCACCGGGGAGCTGTTTTTT
CASSVGEGSTGELFF
>TRBD1|NA|TRBJ1-1|TRBV19
TGTGCCAGTAGCCTGGGGACAGGGGGGATGAACACTGAAGCTTTCTTT
CASSLGTGGMNTEAFF
>TRBD2|NA|TRBJ2-7|TRBV9
TGTGCCAGCAGCTTTAGCGGGGGGGCCTTGAACGAGCAGTACTTC
CASSFSGGALNEQYF
>NA|NA|TRBJ2-2|TRBV6-5
TGTGCCAGCATGCTCTCCGACAGGCTAACCGGGGAGCTGTTTTTT
CASMLSDRLTGELFF
>NA|NA|TRBJ2-7|TRBV28
TGTGCCAGCTACCTACCCCCCTACGAGCAGTACTTC
CASYLPPYEQYF
>NA|NA|TRBJ2-7|TRBV2
TGTGCCAGCAGCAGAGGAGAAGGTGCCGCACACGAGCAGTACTTC
CASSRGEGAAHEQYF
>TRBD1|NA|TRBJ2-7|TRBV4-2
TGTGCCAGCAGCCAAATGGGCCCCGGGACAGGGGCTTCCTACGAGCAGTACTTC
CASSQMGPGTGASYEQYF
>NA|NA|TRBJ2-7|TRBV30
TGTGCCTGGAGTCCGGGCTACGAGCAGTACTTC
CAWSPGYEQYF
>NA|NA|TRBJ1-1|TRBV5-1
TGCGCCAGCAGCTTTCAGGGTAACACTGAAGCTTTCTTT
CASSFQGNTEAFF
>NA|NA|TRBJ2-1|TRBV7-2
TGTGCCAGCAGCTTAGCGCAACGGCGCCTCGGGGAGCAGTTCTTC
CASSLAQRRLGEQFF
>TRBD1|NA|TRBJ2-1|TRBV7-6
TGTGCCAGCAGCCTCAGGACAGGGGGCGTGAACAATGAGCAGTTCTTC
CASSLRTGGVNNEQFF
>NA|NA|TRBJ1-1|TRBV10-1
TGCGCCAGCAGCCTGACAGGGAACACTGAAGCTTTCTTT
CASSLTGNTEAFF
>NA|once|TRBJ1-3|TRBV11-3
TGTGCCAGCAGCCTACGTCGAAAAACAGCCTCTGGAAACACCATATATTTT
CASSLRRKTASGNTIYF
>NA|NA|TRBJ1-5|TRBV27
TGTGCCAGCAGCTTGAGGCGAGATCAGCCCCAGCATTTT
CASSLRRDQPQHF
>NA|NA|TRBJ2-7|TRBV18
TGTGCCAGCTCACCATCAGGGGTCGGCGAGCAGTACTTC
CASSPSGVGEQYF
>NA|NA|TRBJ1-4|TRBV7-6
TGTGCCAGCAGTTCAACAGGTTTTAATGAAAAACTGTTTTTT
CASSSTGFNEKLFF
>TRBD1|NA|TRBJ2-7|TRBV19
TGTGCCAGTAGTTATGCCGGGACAGGGGCCTACGAGCAGTACTTC
CASSYAGTGAYEQYF
>TRBD1|NA|TRBJ1-4|TRBV28
TGTGCCAGCAGGCGGGGACAGGCCCTAACTAATGAAAAACTGTTTTTT
CASRRGQALTNEKLFF
>NA|many|TRBJ1-2|TRBV19
TGTGCCAGTAGTAGGCGAGGGGGTGGCTACACCTTC
CASSRRGGGYTF